The source of this TCR beta chain is a study of cytomegalovirus exposure and HLA in healthy donors. Study-level results: Several top significant clusters appeared, in a later analysis, to be linked to common viral pathogens. In a later analysis, compared with equally common non-associated chains, HLA-associated beta chains were more expanded. The study put under 200 TCR beta chains on its list as cytomegalovirus-associated. Previously analyzed data showed that most TCR beta V segments were productive at a frequency of about 87% or about 30%.

PCR employed 60 Vbeta and 13 Jbeta primers. Method: immunoSEQ multiplex PCR; TCRdb's copy keeps in-frame clones and lacks some. The table records around 50,000 clones, 72% of them present only once. Points on this clone: The target antigen is unknown.

This CDR3 is 15 amino acids long. Per germline, CDR1 SGHRS and CDR2 YFSETQ. The V segment lost 4 bases and the J segment 3 bases; nucleotides outside the gene matches: 6. Sample: PBMCs. The receptor's source is a man aged 25-45 years in good health and CMV-seronegative. The chain has TRBV5-1 and TRBJ2-7, with 11 bases that match TRBD2. The CDR3 region is CASSALAGGLYEQYF. The DNA of the CDR3 is TGCGCCAGCAGCGCCCTAGCGGGAGGTCTCTACGAGCAGTACTTC.